This T cell receptor beta chain was recorded in a study of technical replicates of blood from a handful of donors. Clones were read by immunoSEQ multiplex PCR, and TCRdb kept only the in-frame ones, dropping some. The table has about 70,000 clones, more than 85% seen once. Germline CDR1 reads WNHNN; CDR2 reads SYGVQD (reference sequence). The CDR3 loop spans 14 amino acids. The trim removed 9 bases at V and 0 bases at J, leaving 5 bases unmatched. V usage is TRBV10-1 and J usage is TRBJ2-3, with 8 bases lining up with TRBD2. This TCR came from a human donor in good health. Some clones in this sample may be carry-over from other donors' samples. The sample consisted of PBMCs. This chain's CDR3 is CARGTSISTDTQYF. The CDR3 bases are TGCGCCAGAGGGACTAGTATTAGCACAGATACGCAGTATTTT.